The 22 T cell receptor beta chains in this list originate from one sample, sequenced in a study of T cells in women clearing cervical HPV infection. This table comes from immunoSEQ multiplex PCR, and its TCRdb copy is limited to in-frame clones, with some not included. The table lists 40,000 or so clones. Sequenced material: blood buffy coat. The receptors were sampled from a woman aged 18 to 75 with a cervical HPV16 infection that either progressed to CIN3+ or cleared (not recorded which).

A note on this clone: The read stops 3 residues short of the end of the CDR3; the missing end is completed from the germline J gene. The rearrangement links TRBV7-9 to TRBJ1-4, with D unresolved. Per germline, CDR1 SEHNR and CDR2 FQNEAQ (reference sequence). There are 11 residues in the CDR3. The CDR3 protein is CASSVGSPLFF. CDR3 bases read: TGTGCCAGCAGCGTCGGTTCACCA. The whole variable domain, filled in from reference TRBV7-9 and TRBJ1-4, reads DTGVSQNPRHKITKRGQNVTFRCDPISEHNRLYWYRQTLGQGPEFLTYFQNEAQLEKSRLLSDRFSAERPKGSFSTLEIQRTEQGDSAMYLCASSVGSPLFFGSGTQLSVL.

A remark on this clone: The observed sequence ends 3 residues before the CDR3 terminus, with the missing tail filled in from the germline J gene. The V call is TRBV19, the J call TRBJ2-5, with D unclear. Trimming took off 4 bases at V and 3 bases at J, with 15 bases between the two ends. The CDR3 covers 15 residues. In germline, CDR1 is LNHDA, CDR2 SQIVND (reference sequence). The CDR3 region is CASSNWAETKETQYF. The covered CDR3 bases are TGTGCCAGTAGTAATTGGGCCGAGACAAAAGAGACC.

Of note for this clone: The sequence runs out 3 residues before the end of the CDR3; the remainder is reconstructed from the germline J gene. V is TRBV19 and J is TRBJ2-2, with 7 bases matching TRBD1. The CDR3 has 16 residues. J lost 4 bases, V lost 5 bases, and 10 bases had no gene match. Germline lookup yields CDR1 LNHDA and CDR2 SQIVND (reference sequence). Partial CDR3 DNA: TGTGCCAGTAGTCTTCCAGGGGGTTTGGGCACCGGGGAG. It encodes CASSLPGGLGTGE. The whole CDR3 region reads CASSLPGGLGTGELFF.

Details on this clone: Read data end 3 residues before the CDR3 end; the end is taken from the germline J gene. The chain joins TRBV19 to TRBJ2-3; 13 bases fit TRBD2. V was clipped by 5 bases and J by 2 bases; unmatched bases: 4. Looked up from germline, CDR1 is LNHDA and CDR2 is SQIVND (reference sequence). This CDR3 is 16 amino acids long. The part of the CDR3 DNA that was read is TGTGCCAGTAGTCCGGGACTAGCGGGACCCACAGATACG. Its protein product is CASSPGLAGPTDT. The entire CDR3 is CASSPGLAGPTDTQYF.

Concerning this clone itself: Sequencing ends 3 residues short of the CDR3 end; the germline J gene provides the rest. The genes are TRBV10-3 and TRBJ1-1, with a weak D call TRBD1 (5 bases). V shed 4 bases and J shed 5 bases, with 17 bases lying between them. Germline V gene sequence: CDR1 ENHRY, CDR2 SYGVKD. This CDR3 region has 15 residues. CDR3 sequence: CAISGGDRSLTEAFF. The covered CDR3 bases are TGTGCCATCAGTGGGGGCGACAGATCCCTGACTGAA.

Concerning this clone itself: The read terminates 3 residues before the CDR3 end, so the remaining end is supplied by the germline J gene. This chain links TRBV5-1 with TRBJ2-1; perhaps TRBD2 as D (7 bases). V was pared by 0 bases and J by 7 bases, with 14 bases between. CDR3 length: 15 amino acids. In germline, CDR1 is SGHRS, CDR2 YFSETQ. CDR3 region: CASSLVGGGSNEQFF. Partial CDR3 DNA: TGCGCCAGCAGCTTGGTAGGGGGAGGGAGTAATGAG. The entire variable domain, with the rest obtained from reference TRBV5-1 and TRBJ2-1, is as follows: KAGVTQTPRYLIKTRGQQVTLSCSPISGHRSVSWYQQTPGQGLQFLFEYFSETQRNKGNFPGRFSGRQFSNSRSEMNVSTLELGDSALYLCASSLVGGGSNEQFFGPGTRLTVL.

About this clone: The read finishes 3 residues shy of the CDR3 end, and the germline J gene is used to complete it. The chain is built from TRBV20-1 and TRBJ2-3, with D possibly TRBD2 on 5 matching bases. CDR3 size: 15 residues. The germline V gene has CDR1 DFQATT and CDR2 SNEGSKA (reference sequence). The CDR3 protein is CSARDHRASNQPQYF. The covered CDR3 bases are TGCAGTGCTAGAGATCATAGGGCTAGCAATCAGCCG.

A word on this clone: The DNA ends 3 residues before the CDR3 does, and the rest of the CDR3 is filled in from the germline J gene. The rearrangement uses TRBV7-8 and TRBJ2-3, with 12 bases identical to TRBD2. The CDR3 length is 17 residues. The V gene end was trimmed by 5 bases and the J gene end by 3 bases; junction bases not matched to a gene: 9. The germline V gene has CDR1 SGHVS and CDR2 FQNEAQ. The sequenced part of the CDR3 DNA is TGTGCCAGCAGCAACCTAGCGGGGGGGGAAAGTACAGATACG. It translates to CASSNLAGGESTDT. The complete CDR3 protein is CASSNLAGGESTDTQYF.

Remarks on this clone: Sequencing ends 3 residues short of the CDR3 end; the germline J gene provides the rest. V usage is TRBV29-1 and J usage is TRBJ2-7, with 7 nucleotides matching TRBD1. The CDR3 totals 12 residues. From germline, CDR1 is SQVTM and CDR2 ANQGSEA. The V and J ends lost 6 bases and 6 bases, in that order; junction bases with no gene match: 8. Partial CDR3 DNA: TGCAGCGTGGCCACAGGGGCTGTCGAG. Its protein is CSVATGAVE. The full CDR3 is CSVATGAVEQYF.

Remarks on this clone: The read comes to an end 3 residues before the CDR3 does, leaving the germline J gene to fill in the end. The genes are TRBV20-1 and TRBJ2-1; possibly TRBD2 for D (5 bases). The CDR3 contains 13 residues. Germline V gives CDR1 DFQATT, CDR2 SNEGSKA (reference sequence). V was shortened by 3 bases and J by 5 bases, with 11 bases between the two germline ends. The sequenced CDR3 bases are TGCAGTGCTAGCCCCACTAGAGACAATGAG. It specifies CSASPTRDNE. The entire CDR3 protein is CSASPTRDNEQFF.

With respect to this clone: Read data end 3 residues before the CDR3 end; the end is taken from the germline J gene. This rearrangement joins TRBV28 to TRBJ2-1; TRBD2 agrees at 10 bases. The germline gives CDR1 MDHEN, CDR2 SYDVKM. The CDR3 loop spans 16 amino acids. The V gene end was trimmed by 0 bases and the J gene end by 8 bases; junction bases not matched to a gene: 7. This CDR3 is CASSLWVLAGEDEQFF. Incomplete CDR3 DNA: TGTGCCAGCAGTTTATGGGTGCTAGCGGGAGAAGATGAG.

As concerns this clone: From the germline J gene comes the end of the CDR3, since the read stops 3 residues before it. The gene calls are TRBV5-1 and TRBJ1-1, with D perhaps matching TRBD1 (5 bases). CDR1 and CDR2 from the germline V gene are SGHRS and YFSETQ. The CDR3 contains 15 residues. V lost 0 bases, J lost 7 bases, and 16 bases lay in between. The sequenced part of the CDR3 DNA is TGCGCCAGCAGCTTGGCCGGCGGGGCTCGCGATGAA. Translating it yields CASSLAGGARDE. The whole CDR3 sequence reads CASSLAGGARDEAFF.

The CDR3 sequence: CSARALEGSYNEQFF. The sequenced CDR3 bases are TGCAGTGCTAGAGCTCTCGAGGGCTCCTACAATGAG. The chain has TRBV20-1 and TRBJ2-1; weak D call: TRBD2 (5 bases). Sequencing ends 3 residues short of the CDR3 end; the germline J gene provides the rest. The CDR3 runs to 15 residues. CDR1 is DFQATT, CDR2 SNEGSKA, per germline (reference sequence). The V gene lost 1 base and the J gene lost 0 bases, with 10 bases spanning the gap.

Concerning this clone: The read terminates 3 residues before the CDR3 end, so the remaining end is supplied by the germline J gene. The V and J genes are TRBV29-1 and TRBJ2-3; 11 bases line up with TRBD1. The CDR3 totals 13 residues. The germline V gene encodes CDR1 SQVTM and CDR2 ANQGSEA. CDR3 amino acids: CSVEGTGGQPQYF. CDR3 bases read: TGCAGCGTTGAGGGGACAGGGGGGCAGCCG.

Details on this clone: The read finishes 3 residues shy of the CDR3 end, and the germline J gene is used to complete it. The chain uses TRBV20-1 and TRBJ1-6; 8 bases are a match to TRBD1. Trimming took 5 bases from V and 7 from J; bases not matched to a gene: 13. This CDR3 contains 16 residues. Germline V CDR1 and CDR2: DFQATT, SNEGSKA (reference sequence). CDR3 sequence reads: CSAYLLEDRENSPLHF. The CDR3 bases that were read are TGCAGTGCTTATCTACTTGAGGACAGGGAAAATTCACCC.

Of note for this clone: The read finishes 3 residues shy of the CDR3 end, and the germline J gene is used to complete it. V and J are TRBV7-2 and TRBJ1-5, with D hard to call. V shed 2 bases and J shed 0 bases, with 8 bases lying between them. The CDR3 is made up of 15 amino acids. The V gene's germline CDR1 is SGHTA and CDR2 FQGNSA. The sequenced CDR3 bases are TGTGCCAGCAGCTTATGGCGGGATAGCAATCAGCCC. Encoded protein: CASSLWRDSNQP. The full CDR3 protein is CASSLWRDSNQPQHF.

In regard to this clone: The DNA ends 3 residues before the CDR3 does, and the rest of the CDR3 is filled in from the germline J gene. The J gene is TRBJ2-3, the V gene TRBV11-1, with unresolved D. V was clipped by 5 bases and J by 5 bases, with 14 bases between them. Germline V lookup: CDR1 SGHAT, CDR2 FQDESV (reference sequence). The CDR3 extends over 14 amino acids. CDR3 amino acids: CASSRNYPGDTQYF. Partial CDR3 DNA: TGTGCCAGCAGCCGAAACTACCCTGGAGATACG.

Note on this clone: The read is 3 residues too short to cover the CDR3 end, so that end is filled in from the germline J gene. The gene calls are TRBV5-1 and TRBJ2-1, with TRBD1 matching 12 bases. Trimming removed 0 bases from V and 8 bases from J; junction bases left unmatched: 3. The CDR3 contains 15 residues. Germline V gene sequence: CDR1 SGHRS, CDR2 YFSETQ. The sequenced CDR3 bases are TGCGCCAGCAGCTTGGTGGGGACAGGGGGCGATGAG. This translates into CASSLVGTGGDE. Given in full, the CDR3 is CASSLVGTGGDEQFF.

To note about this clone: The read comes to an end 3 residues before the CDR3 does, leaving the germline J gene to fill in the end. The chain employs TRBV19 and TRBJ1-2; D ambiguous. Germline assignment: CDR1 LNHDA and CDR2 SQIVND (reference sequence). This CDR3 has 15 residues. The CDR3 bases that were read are TGTGCCAGTAGTATGACGTCTAGCGCGTACAATGAC. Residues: CASSMTSSAYND. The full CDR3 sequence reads CASSMTSSAYNDYTF.

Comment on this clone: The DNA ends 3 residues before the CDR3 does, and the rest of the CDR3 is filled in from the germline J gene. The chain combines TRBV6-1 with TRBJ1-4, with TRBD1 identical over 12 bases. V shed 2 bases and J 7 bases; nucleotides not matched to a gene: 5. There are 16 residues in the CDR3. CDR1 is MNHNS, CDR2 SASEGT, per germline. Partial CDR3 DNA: TGTGCCAGCAGTGAAAGGGACAGGGGGCTCGGTGAAAAA. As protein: CASSERDRGLGEK. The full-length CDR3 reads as CASSERDRGLGEKLFF.

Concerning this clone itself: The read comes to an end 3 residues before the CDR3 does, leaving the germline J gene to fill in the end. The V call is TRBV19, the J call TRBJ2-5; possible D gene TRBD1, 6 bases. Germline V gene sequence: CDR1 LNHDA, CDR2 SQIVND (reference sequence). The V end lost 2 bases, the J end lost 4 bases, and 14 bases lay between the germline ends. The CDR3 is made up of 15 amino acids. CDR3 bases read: TGTGCCAGTAGTATAAACAGGGACGCTTCAGAGACC. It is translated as CASSINRDASET. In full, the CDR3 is CASSINRDASETQYF.

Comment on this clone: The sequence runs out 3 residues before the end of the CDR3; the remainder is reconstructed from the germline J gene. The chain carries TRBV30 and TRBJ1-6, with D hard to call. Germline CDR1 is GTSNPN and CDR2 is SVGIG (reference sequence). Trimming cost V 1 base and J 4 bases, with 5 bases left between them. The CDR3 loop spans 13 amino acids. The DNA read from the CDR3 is TGTGCCTGGAGTGGCACTTATAATTCACCC. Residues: CAWSGTYNSP. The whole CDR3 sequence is CAWSGTYNSPLHF.